The clone carrying this T cell receptor beta chain has a single count. No antigen is known for it. The PCR was carried out with 60 Vbeta primers and 13 Jbeta primers. TCRdb's table, derived via immunoSEQ multiplex PCR, lists solely in-frame clones and lacks some. The repertoire has roughly 200,000 clones, around nine tenths of them found once; the top ten carry roughly 1%. The CDR3 length is 12 residues. CDR1 is MNHNY and CDR2 is SVGAGI in the germline V gene (reference sequence). Between the trimmed V and J ends, which lost 10 bases and 0 bases, there was a span of 10 bases. This sample was taken from a study of cytomegalovirus exposure and HLA in healthy donors. Study-level points and caveats: Using a false discovery rate of 0.05, a later analysis showed that roughly 16,000 TCR beta sequences were associated with HLA alleles. Cytomegalovirus association was assigned to some 160 TCR beta chains. Reportedly, TCR beta sequences accurately predicted HLA-A and HLA-B alleles in most subjects.

The receptor comes from a young woman in good health and CMV-seronegative. V usage is TRBV6-6 and J usage is TRBJ2-7; D not certain. The sequenced sample was PBMCs. CDR3 sequence reads: CATCALSYEQYF. The DNA for the CDR3 is TGTGCCACCTGTGCACTCTCCTACGAGCAGTACTTC.